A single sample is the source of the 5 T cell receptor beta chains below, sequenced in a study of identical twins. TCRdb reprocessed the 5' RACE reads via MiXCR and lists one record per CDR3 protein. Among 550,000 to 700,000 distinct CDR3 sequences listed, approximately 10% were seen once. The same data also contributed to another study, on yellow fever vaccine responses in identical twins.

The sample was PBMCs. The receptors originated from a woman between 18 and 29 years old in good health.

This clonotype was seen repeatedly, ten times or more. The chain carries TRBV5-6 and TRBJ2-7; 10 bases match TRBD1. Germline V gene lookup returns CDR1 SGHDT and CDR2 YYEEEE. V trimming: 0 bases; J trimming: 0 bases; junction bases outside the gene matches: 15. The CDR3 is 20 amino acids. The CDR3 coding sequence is TGTGCCAGCAGCTTGGAATGGAAGGGCTTGTGGGACAGGGGCTCCTACGAGCAGTACTTC. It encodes CASSLEWKGLWDRGSYEQYF.

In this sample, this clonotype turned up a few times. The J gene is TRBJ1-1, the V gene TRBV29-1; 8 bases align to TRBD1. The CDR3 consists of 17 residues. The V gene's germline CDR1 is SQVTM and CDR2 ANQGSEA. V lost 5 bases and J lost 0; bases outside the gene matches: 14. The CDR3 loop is CSVKATGGAIMNTEAFF. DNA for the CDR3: TGCAGCGTTAAAGCTACAGGGGGAGCAATTATGAACACTGAAGCTTTCTTT.

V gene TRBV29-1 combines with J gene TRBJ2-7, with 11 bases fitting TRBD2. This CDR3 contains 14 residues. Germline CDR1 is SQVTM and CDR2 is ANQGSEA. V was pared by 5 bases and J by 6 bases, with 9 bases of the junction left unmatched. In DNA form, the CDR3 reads TGCAGCGTTCGACTAGCGGGGACGGGGGGCGAGCAGTACTTC. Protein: CSVRLAGTGGEQYF.

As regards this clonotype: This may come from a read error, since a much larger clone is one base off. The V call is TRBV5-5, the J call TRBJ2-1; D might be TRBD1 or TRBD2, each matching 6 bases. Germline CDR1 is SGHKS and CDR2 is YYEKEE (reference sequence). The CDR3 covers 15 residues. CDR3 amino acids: CAGSFKIGGQHEQFF. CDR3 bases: TGTGCCGGCAGCTTTAAGATCGGGGGCCAGCATGAGCAGTTCTTC.

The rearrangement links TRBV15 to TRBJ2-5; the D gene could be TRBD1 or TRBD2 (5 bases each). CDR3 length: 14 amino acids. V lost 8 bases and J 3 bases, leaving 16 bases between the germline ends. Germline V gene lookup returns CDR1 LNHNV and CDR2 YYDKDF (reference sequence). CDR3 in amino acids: CATVREAEEETQYF. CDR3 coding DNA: TGTGCCACCGTCAGGGAAGCGGAGGAAGAGACCCAGTACTTC.